The 11 T cell receptor beta chains given below trace back to one sample, sequenced in a study of blood T cell repertoires in COVID-19. Here immunoSEQ multiplex PCR was the method, and the copy in TCRdb shows in-frame clones only, minus some. This table has 90,000 or so clones, about 89% appearing once. The material sequenced was peripheral blood. The source of these receptors is a human donor in a cohort sampled during active COVID-19.

In DNA form, the CDR3 reads TGCACCAGCAGCCAAGATGCTCCCCCGGGGGGGGCCCCCAACGAGCAGTACTTC. Encoded protein: CTSSQDAPPGGAPNEQYF. V is TRBV1 and J is TRBJ2-7; no check of the table's D call, TRBD2, against the DNA was made. TRBV1 constitutes a pseudogene. The CDR3 has 18 amino acids.

The chain combines TRBV11-3 with TRBJ2-1, with TRBD1 identical over 9 bases. The CDR3 has 18 residues. Germline CDR1 reads SGHNT; CDR2 reads YENEEA. V shed 3 bases and J 1 base; nucleotides not matched to a gene: 10. The CDR3 nucleotides read TGTGCCAGCAGCTTCTTTAGGTCGGGACAGGGTTCCTACAATGAGCAGTTCTTC. This translates into CASSFFRSGQGSYNEQFF.

This chain links TRBV9 with TRBJ1-4, with 9 bases lining up with TRBD1. Germline lookup yields CDR1 SGDLS and CDR2 YYNGEE. The CDR3 has 15 residues. The V segment lost 3 bases and the J segment 5 bases; nucleotides outside the gene matches: 5. The CDR3 reads CASSAWTGVNEKLFF. The CDR3 bases are TGTGCCAGCAGCGCTTGGACAGGGGTGAATGAAAAACTGTTTTTT.

The rearrangement links TRBV15 to TRBJ2-2; 10 bases line up with TRBD1. The CDR3 has 15 amino acids. The J segment lost 6 bases and the V segment lost 5 bases, leaving 6 bases of the junction unmatched. From germline, CDR1 is LNHNV and CDR2 YYDKDF (reference sequence). CDR3 amino acids: CATSPGTGVPGELFF. In DNA, the CDR3 is TGTGCCACCAGCCCCGGGACAGGGGTGCCCGGGGAGCTGTTTTTT.

The chain links TRBV10-3 to TRBJ2-5, with 13 bases matching TRBD2. The germline V gene encodes CDR1 ENHRY and CDR2 SYGVKD. Losses at the gene ends were 6 bases for V and 1 base for J; bases not matched to a gene: 2. The CDR3 length is 15 residues. The CDR3 region is CAIRTSGGFQETQYF. DNA of the CDR3: TGTGCCATCAGGACTAGCGGGGGGTTCCAAGAGACCCAGTACTTC.

This chain connects TRBV4-3 to TRBJ1-4, with D unclear. The CDR3 is made up of 15 amino acids. The germline V gene encodes CDR1 LGHNA and CDR2 YSLEER. With 2 bases removed from V and 1 base from J, the gap between germline ends came to 8 bases. The CDR3 here is CASSQQFGTNEKLFF. CDR3 nucleotides: TGCGCCAGCAGCCAACAATTCGGAACTAATGAAAAACTGTTTTTT.

The chain has TRBV5-6 and TRBJ2-2, with 7 bases matching TRBD1. The J segment lost 6 bases and the V segment lost 4 bases, leaving 15 bases of the junction unmatched. This CDR3 is built from 17 residues. Germline V lookup: CDR1 SGHDT, CDR2 YYEEEE. CDR3 region: CASSPWKGALVAGELFF. The CDR3 DNA reads TGTGCCAGCAGCCCCTGGAAGGGGGCTTTAGTGGCCGGGGAGCTGTTTTTT.

CDR3 coding DNA: TGTGCCAGCAGTTCGACAGGGGGCGCGGGTGGCTACACCTTC. Encoded protein: CASSSTGGAGGYTF. This chain joins TRBV9 and TRBJ1-2; TRBD1 aligns across 10 bases. The CDR3 sequence is 14 residues long. Germline V CDR1 and CDR2: SGDLS, YYNGEE. The J segment lost 7 bases and the V segment lost 5 bases, leaving 8 bases of the junction unmatched.

Only one count was recorded for this clone. V gene TRBV6-5 combines with J gene TRBJ1-4, with 10 bases aligning to TRBD1. Losses at the gene ends were 4 bases for V and 8 bases for J; bases not matched to a gene: 4. The CDR3 is 14 amino acids. In germline, CDR1 is MNHEY, CDR2 SVGAGI. Here the CDR3 DNA reads TGTGCCAGCAGTTGGACAGGGGGTCTGGAAAAACTGTTTTTT. Its protein product is CASSWTGGLEKLFF.

The chain employs TRBV6-2 or TRBV6-3 and TRBJ1-6; D gene uncertain. CDR1 is MNHEY, CDR2 SVGEGT, per germline. The CDR3 sequence is 16 residues long. With 6 bases removed from V and 11 bases from J, the gap between germline ends came to 23 bases. For the CDR3, the DNA is TGTGCCAGCAGCCCCCCCGCTCGCCCTAATGCACCACCCCTCCACTTT. It codes for CASSPPARPNAPPLHF.

The chain recombines TRBV7-2 with TRBJ2-7; TRBD1 matches 8 bases. Losses at the gene ends were 4 bases for V and 3 bases for J; bases not matched to a gene: 8. CDR3 length equals 15 residues. CDR1 and CDR2 (germline): SGHTA, FQGNSA. The CDR3 DNA sequence: TGTGCCAGCAGCTCCCCCCGGGACAGGCTCTACGAGCAGTACTTC. Its translation is CASSSPRDRLYEQYF.